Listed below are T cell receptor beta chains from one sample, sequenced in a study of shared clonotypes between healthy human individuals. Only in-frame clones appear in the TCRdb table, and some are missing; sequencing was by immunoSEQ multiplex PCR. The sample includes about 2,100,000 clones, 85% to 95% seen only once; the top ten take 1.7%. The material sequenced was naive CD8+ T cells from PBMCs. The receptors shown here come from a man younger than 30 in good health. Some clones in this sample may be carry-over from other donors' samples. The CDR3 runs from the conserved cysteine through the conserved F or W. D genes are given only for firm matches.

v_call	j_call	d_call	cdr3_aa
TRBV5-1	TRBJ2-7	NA	CASSLGGMAYEQYF
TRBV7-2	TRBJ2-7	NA	CASSGDGGSGLYEQYF
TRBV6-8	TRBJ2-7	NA	CASSCPTGTAQGEQYF
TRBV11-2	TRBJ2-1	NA	CASSLVPSGNEQFF
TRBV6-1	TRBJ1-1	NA	CASSEDDRYLMNTEAFF
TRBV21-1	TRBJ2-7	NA	CASSPRGTSGSRPLSYEQYF
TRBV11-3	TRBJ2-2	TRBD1	CASSRWTGVTGELFF
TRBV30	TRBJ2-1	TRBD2	CAWTPGLAPRATYNEQFF
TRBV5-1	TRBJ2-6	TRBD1	CASSYLGTEGANVLTF
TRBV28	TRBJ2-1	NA	CASTLRAGEQFF
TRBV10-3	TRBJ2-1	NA	CAIRPGDPWHEQFF
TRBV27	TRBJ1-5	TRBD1	CASSLRQGNQPQHF
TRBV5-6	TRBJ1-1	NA	CASSLLGADTEAFF
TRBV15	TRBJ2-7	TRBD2	CATSRGAGEQYF
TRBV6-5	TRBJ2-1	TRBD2	CASSYSGTSGRNEQFF
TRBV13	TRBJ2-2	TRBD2	CASSPLAGGPGELFF
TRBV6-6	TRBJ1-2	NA	CASSYDRDPAGYTF
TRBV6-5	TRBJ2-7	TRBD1	CASSPIWLTGDEQYF
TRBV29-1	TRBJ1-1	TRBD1	CSVEGDRLYTEAFF
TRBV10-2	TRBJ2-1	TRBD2	CASSDRLAGRYEQFF
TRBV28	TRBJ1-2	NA	CASSSRPDRIYGYTF
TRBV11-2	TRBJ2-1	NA	CASSSLPGWVEKYNEQFF
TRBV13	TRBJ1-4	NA	CASSINEKLFF
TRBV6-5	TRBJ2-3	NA	CASSYFGGTDTQYF
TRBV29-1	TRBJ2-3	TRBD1	CSVEAHDRGGTDTQYF
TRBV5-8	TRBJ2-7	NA	CASSLAGIWEGSYEQYF
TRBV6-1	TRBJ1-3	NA	CAGAARSGNTIYF
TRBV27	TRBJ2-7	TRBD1	CASRRTGGVFYEQYF
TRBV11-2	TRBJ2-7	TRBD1	CASSLERGPGQGLYEQYF
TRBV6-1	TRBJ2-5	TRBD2	CASSERLAEDYQETQYF
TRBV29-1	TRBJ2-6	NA	CSVKRGGANVLTF
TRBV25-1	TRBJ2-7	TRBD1	CASSVGTGTYEQYF
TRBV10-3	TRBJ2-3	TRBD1	CAISQTGGKGTDTQYF
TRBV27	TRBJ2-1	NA	CASSLGVSFVQFF
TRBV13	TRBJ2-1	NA	CASSLALVTGWDEQFF
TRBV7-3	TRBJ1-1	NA	CASSPGLLGTEAFF
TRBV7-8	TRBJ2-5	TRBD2	CASSLGLAGGVLGETQYF
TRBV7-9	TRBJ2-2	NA	CASPHQRPNTGELFF
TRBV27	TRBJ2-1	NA	CASSGTRDNEQFF
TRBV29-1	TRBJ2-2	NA	CSVVATTGELFF
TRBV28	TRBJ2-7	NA	CASSLSTAYEQYF
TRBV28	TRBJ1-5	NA	CASSPTSPRGPQHF
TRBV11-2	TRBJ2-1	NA	CASSLGTLEGYNEQFF
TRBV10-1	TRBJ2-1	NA	CASSRAGSYNEQFF
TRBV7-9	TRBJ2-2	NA	CASTFSENTGELFF
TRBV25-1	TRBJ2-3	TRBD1	CASDTGDVADTQYF
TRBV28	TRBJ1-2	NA	CASSLSGGRNGYTF
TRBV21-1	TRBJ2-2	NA	CASSKEEEGDRELFF
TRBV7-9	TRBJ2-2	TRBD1	CASSLAGQQSLPNTGELFF
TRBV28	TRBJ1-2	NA	CASSLYGEPNYGYTF
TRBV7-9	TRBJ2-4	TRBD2	CASTGTSGSQPQNIQYF